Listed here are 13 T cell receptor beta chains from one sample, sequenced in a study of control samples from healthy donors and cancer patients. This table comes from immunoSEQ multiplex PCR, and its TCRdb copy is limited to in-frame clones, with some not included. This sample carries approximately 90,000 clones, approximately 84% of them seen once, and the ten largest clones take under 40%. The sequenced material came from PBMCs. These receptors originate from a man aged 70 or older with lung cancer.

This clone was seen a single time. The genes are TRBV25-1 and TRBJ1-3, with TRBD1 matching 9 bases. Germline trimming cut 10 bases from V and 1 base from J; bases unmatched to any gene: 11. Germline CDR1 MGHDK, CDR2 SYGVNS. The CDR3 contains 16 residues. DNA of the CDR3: TGTGCCACCAGAGGTGGGACAGGGCGGTCTGGAAACACCATATATTTT. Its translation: CATRGGTGRSGNTIYF.

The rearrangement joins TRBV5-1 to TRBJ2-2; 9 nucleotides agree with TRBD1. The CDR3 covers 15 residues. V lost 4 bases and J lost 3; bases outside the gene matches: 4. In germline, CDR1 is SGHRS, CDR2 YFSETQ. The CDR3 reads CASSRGQGHTGELFF. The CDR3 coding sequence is TGCGCCAGCAGCCGAGGACAGGGGCACACCGGGGAGCTGTTTTTT. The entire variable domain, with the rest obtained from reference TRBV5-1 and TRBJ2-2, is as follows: KAGVTQTPRYLIKTRGQQVTLSCSPISGHRSVSWYQQTPGQGLQFLFEYFSETQRNKGNFPGRFSGRQFSNSRSEMNVSTLELGDSALYLCASSRGQGHTGELFFGEGSRLTVL.

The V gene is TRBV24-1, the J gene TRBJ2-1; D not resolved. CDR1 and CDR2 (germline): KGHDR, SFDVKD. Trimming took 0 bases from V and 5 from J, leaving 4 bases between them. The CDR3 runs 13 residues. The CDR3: CATSDLLNNEQFF. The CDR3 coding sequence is TGTGCCACCAGTGATTTGCTTAACAATGAGCAGTTCTTC.

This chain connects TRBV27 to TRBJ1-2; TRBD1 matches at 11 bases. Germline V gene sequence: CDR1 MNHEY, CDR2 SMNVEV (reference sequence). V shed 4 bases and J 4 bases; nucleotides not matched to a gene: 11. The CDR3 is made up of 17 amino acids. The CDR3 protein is CASSSRTGGKHGYGYTF. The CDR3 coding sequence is TGTGCCAGCAGTTCCCGGACAGGGGGCAAGCATGGCTATGGCTACACCTTC.

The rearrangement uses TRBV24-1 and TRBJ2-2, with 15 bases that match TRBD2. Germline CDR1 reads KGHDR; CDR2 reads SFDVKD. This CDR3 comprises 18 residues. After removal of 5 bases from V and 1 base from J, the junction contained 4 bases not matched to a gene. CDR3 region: CATSGPGLAGGNTGELFF. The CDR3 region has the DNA TGTGCCACCAGTGGGCCGGGACTAGCGGGGGGGAACACCGGGGAGCTGTTTTTT.

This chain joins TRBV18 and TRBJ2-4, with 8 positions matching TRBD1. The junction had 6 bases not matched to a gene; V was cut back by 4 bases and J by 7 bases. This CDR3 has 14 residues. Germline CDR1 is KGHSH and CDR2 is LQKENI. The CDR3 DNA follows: TGTGCCAGCTCACTAGAGACAGGGGCGAACATTCAGTACTTC. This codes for CASSLETGANIQYF.

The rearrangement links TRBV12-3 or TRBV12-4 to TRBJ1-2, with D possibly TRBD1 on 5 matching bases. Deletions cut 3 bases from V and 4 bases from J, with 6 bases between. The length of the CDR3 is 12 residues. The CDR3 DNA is TGTGCCAGCAGTTTTGACAGCTATGGCTACACCTTC. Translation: CASSFDSYGYTF.

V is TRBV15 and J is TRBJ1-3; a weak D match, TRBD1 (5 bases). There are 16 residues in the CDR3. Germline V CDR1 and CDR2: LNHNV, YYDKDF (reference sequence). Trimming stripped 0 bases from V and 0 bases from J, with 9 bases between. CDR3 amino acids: CATSRDSGGSGNTIYF. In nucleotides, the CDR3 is TGTGCCACCAGCAGAGATTCGGGGGGCTCTGGAAACACCATATATTTT.

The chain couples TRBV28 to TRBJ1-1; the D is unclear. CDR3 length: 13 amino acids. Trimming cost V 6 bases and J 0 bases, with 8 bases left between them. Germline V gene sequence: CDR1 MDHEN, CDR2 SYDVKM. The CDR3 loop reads CASSPGMNTEAFF. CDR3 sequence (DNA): TGTGCCAGCAGCCCCGGAATGAACACTGAAGCTTTCTTT.

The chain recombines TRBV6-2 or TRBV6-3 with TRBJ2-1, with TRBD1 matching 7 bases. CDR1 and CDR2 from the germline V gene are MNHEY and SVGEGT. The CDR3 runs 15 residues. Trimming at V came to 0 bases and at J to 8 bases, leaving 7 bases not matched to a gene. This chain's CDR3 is CASSYSKSGGYEQFF. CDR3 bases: TGTGCCAGCAGTTACTCTAAGTCAGGGGGATATGAGCAGTTCTTC.

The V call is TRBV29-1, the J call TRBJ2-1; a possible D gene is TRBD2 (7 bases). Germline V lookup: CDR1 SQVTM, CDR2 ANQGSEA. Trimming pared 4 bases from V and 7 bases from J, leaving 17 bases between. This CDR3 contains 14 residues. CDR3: CSVVVRGAGNEQFF. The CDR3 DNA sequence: TGCAGCGTTGTTGTTCGGGGGGCCGGTAATGAGCAGTTCTTC.

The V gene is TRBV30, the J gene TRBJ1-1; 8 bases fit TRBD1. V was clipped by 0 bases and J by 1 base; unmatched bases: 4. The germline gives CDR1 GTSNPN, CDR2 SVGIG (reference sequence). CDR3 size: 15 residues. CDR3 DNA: TGTGCCTGGAGTGTTCATGGACAGGGGAACACTGAAGCTTTCTTT. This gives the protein CAWSVHGQGNTEAFF.

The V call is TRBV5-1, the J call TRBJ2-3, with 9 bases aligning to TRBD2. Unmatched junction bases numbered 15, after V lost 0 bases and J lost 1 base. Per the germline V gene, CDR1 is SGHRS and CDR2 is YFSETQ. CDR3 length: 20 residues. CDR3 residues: CASSLAGTSPTPRRTDTQYF. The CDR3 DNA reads TGCGCCAGCAGCTTGGCCGGGACTAGCCCGACCCCTCGCCGCACAGATACGCAGTATTTT. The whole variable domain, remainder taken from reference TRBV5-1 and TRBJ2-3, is KAGVTQTPRYLIKTRGQQVTLSCSPISGHRSVSWYQQTPGQGLQFLFEYFSETQRNKGNFPGRFSGRQFSNSRSEMNVSTLELGDSALYLCASSLAGTSPTPRRTDTQYFGPGTRLTVL.